This T cell receptor (beta chain) was sequenced in a study of primary melanoma T cells and metastatic recurrence (dated by TCRdb to the early 2020s). Concerning the study at large: The cohort consisted of approximately 200 primary melanomas of stage T2 to T4, each more than 1 mm thick. The study examined whether T-cell fraction and T-cell repertoire clonality in primary melanoma tumors predicted patient outcome. The T-cell fraction measured by TCR beta sequencing was compared against progression-free survival as the clinical outcome. Histopathological grading of tumor-infiltrating lymphocytes was compared with the sequencing-derived T-cell fraction. Findings and caveats that apply to the study as a whole: The authors framed an effective T-cell-mediated antitumor response in primary melanoma only as a suggestion, not a demonstrated mechanism. A T-cell fraction above 20% appeared protective regardless of ulceration status, mitotic rate or nodal disease. Compared with adding any other histopathological variable to tumor thickness, adding T-cell fraction reportedly produced a bigger improvement in progression-free survival prediction. Tumor T-cell fraction was reported to predict progression-free survival independently of thickness, ulceration, mitotic rate and age.

The patients had surgically resected primary melanoma that was considered potentially curable but at risk of metastatic recurrence. In the case of this clone: Its binding antigen is unknown. The input lacks base qualities; no much larger clone sits a single base away.

V is cut by 5 bases and J by 4 bases, and the space between the germline ends is 11 bases. The CDR1 and CDR2 encoded by the germline V gene (reference sequence) are LNHDA and SQIVND. CDR3 length: 13 amino acids, cysteine to phenylalanine. Left in the record is the CDR3 DNA by itself, 39 bases read in frame from the first base. Libraries were prepared through the immunoSEQ multiplex PCR assay. High-throughput sequencing of the T-cell receptor beta chain was performed on primary melanoma tumor tissue. The paper's processing steps were these. Among the repertoire analyses were the distribution of insertions and deletions and the sharing of TCRB CDR3 between samples. A gradient-boosted model ranked the predictive value of the T-cell fraction against histopathological variables. Here the immuneACCESS table is served through TCRdb, limited to in-frame sequences with V and J called. Missing clones are a known gap in these copies; in checked studies unresolved V genes cover under half, and the rest lacks a known reason. That table gives V, J and clone size, and the DNA gave D and trimming. Recorded for this sample are approximately 270 clones; 70% to 90% of them occurred a single time. Of the sample, 10% falls within the top ten clones.

The sequence joins TRBV19 to TRBJ1-1; a tentative D call is TRBD1 (6 bases match). This TCR was recovered from a human donor with melanoma. Sequenced input: melanoma tumor tissue. The DNA sequence is given as TGTGCCAGTAGTTTACAGGGTCTCACTGAAGCTTTCTTT. Its protein is CASSLQGLTEAFF.